This T cell receptor beta chain was captured in a study of blood T cell repertoires in COVID-19. Study overall: The origin of the acute and convalescent COVID-19 samples was the United States, Italy and Spain. The analysed material was cDNA or gDNA that came from T cells, B-cell-depleted T cells, or PBMCs.

Per the authors' pipeline: Quantification of nucleated cells was approximated via reference gene primer amplification. TCRdb's copy holds only in-frame clones and misses some; the assay was immunoSEQ multiplex PCR. That table furnishes V, J and clone size, whereas the DNA furnished D and trimming. The table has under 300,000 clones, 75% to 90% seen once; the top ten hold about 7%. CDR3 size: 13 residues. CDR1 SGDLS and CDR2 YYNGEE come from the germline V gene. V lost 0 bases and J 4 bases, leaving 7 bases between the germline ends. Sequencing was done on a sample of peripheral blood. The source is a man in his fifties or sixties who had recovered from COVID-19. V and J are TRBV9 and TRBJ1-2; D is unresolved. For the CDR3, the DNA is TGTGCCAGCAGCGTAGAAGCAGGCTATGGCTACACCTTC. Its translation: CASSVEAGYGYTF.